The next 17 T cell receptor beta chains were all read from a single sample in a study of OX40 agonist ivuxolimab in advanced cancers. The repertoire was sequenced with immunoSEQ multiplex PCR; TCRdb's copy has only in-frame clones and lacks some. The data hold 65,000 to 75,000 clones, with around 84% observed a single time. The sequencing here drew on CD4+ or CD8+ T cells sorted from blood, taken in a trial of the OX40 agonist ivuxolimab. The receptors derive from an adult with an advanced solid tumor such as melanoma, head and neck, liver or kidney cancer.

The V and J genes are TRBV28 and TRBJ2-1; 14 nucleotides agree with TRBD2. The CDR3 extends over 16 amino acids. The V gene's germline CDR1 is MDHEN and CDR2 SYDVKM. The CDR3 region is CVIGTSGSRSYNEQFF. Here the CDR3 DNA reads TGTGTAATAGGGACTAGCGGGAGTAGGTCCTACAATGAGCAGTTCTTC.

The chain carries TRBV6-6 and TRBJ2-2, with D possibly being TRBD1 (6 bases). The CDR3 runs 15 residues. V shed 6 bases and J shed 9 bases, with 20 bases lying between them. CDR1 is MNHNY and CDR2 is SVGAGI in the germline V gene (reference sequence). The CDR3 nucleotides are TGTGCCAGCAGGCACGAAATCTTCAGGGGTAGGGAGCTGTTTTTT. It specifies CASRHEIFRGRELFF.

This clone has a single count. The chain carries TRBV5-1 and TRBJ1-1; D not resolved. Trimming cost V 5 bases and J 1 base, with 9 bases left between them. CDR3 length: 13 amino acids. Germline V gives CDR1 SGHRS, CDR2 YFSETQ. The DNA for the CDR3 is TGCGCCAGCAGGGATTTGTCGAACACTGAAGCTTTCTTT. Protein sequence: CASRDLSNTEAFF.

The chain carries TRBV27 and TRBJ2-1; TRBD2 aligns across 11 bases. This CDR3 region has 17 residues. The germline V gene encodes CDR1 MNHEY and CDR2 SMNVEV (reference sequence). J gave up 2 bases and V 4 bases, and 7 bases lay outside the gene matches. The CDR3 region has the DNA TGTGCCAGCAGTTCTGGGACTAGCGGTAGAGCCTACAATGAGCAGTTCTTC. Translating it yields CASSSGTSGRAYNEQFF.

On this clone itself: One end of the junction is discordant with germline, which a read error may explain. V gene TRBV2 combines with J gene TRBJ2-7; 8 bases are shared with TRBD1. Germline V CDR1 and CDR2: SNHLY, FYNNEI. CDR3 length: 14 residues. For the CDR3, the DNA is TGTGCCAGCAGCCCGACAGGGGTGGTTTACGGGCAGTACTTC. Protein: CASSPTGVVYGQYF.

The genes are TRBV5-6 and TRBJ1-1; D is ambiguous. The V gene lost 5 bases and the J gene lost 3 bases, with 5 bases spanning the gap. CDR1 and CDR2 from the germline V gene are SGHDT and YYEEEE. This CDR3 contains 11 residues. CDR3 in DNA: TGTGCCAGCAGTATTTACACTGAAGCTTTCTTT. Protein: CASSIYTEAFF.

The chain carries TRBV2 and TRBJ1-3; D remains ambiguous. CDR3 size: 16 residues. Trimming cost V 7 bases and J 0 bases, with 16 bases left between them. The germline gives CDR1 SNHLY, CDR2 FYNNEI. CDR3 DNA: TGTGCCAGCAACCGACACCCTCCCGGCTCTGGAAACACCATATATTTT. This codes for CASNRHPPGSGNTIYF.

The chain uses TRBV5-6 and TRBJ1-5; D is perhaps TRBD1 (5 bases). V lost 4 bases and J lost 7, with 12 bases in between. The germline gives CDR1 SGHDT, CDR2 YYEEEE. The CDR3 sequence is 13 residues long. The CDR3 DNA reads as TGTGCCAGCAGCCCTCTCGGGGGACAGCCCCAGCATTTT. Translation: CASSPLGGQPQHF. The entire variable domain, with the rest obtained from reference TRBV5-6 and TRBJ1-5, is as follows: DAGVTQSPTHLIKTRGQQVTLRCSPKSGHDTVSWYQQALGQGPQFIFQYYEEEERQRGNFPDRFSGHQFPNYSSELNVNALLLGDSALYLCASSPLGGQPQHFGDGTRLSIL.

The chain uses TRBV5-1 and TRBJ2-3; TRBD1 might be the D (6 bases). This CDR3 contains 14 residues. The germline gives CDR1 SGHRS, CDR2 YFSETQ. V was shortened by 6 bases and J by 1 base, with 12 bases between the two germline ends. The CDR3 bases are TGCGCCAGCACGACAGGCAGGGGCACAGATACGCAGTATTTT. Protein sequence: CASTTGRGTDTQYF.

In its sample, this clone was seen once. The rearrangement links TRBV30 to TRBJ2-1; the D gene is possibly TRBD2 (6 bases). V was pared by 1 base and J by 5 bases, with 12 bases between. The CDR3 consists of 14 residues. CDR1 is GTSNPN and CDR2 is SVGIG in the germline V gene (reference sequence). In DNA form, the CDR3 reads TGTGCCTGGAGTGCGGGGGTGGTCGACAATGAGCAGTTCTTC. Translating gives CAWSAGVVDNEQFF.

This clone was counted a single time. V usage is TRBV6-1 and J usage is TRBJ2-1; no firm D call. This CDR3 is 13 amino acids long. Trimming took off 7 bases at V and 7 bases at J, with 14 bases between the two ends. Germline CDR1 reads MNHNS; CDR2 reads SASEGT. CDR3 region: CASNAPNRNEQFF. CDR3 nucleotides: TGTGCCAGCAACGCCCCCAATCGAAATGAGCAGTTCTTC.

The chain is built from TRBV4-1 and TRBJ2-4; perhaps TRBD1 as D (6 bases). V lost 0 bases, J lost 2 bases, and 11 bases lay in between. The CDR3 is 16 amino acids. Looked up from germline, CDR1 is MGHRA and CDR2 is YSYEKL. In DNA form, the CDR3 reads TGCGCCAGCAGCCAAGATTTCGGGACAACCAAAAACATTCAGTACTTC. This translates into CASSQDFGTTKNIQYF.

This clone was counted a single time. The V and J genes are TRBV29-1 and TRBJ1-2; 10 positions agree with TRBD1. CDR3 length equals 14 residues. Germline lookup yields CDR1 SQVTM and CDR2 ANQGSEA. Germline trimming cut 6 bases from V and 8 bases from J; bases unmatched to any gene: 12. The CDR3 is CSVHGGQGLKGYTF. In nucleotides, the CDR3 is TGCAGCGTCCACGGGGGACAGGGGTTAAAGGGCTACACCTTC.

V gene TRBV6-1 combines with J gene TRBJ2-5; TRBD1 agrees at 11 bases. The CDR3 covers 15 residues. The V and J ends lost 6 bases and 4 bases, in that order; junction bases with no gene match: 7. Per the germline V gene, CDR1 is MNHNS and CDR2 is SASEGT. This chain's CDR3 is CASSQGQGALETQYF. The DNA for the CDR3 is TGTGCCAGCAGCCAAGGACAGGGGGCTTTAGAGACCCAGTACTTC.

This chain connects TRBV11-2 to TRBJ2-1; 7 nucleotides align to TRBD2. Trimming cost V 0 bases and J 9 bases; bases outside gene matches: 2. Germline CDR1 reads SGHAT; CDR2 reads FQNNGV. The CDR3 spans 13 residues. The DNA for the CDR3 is TGTGCCAGCAGCTTAGATACTAGCGCTGAGCAGTTCTTC. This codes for CASSLDTSAEQFF.

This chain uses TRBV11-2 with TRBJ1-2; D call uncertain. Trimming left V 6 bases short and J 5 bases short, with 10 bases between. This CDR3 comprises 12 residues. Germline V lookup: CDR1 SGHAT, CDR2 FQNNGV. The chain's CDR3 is CASSRASYGYTF. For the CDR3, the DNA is TGTGCCAGCAGTCGGGCCTCATATGGCTACACCTTC.

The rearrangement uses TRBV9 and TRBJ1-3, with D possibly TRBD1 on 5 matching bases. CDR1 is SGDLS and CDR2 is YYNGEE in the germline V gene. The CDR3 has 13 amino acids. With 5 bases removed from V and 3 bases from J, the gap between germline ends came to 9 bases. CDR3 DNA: TGTGCCAGCAGTCGGGGCGATGGAAACACCATATATTTT. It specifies CASSRGDGNTIYF.